The 27 T cell receptor beta chains given below trace back to one sample, sequenced in a study of T cells after yellow fever vaccination. TCRdb reanalysed the 5' RACE reads using MiXCR and keeps one entry per CDR3 protein. The sample yields some 500,000 distinct CDR3 sequences, roughly 14% seen once. The sample consisted of PBMCs, taken on the day of the yellow fever booster vaccination. These receptors were obtained from a man under 40 who received the YFV17D yellow fever vaccine.

The CDR3: CASTSGRVEDTQYF. Written as DNA, the CDR3 is TGTGCCAGTACTAGCGGGAGGGTTGAAGATACGCAGTATTTT. This chain links TRBV19 with TRBJ2-3; 12 bases are a match to TRBD2. Losses at the gene ends were 7 bases for V and 5 bases for J; bases not matched to a gene: 4. The CDR3 runs 14 residues. The germline gives CDR1 LNHDA, CDR2 SQIVND (reference sequence).

V usage is TRBV7-9 and J usage is TRBJ2-7; D gene ambiguous. V shed 3 bases and J shed 5 bases, with 5 bases lying between them. The CDR3 loop spans 11 amino acids. CDR1 and CDR2 (germline): SEHNR, FQNEAQ (reference sequence). CDR3 in amino acids: CASSFTNEQYF. CDR3 nucleotide sequence: TGTGCCAGCAGCTTTACGAACGAGCAGTACTTC.

This clonotype was recorded a few times. The J gene is TRBJ2-5, the V gene TRBV28; D uncertain. The germline V gene encodes CDR1 MDHEN and CDR2 SYDVKM. The CDR3 spans 11 residues. Trimming removed 6 bases from V and 7 bases from J, with 9 bases in between. CDR3 sequence (DNA): TGTGCCAGCAGCTCCACGGGGACCCAGTACTTC. Its protein product is CASSSTGTQYF. The whole variable domain, remainder taken from reference TRBV28 and TRBJ2-5, is DVKVTQSSRYLVKRTGEKVFLECVQDMDHENMFWYRQDPGLGLRLIYFSYDVKMKEKGDIPEGYSVSREKKERFSLILESASTNQTSMYLCASSSTGTQYFGPGTRLLVL.

The chain carries TRBV6-1 and TRBJ2-3; the D gene is possibly TRBD1 (5 bases). Germline loops: CDR1 MNHNS, CDR2 SASEGT. The CDR3 totals 14 residues. Trimming shortened V by 2 bases and J by 3 bases, and 9 bases separated the two germline ends. CDR3 nucleotides: TGTGCCAGCAGTGAAACGCCAGGGACAGATACGCAGTATTTT. Its translation: CASSETPGTDTQYF.

The chain uses TRBV19 and TRBJ1-5, with no clear D. Germline values: CDR1 LNHDA, CDR2 SQIVND (reference sequence). The CDR3 has 14 amino acids. The V and J ends lost 0 bases and 7 bases respectively, with 10 bases between them. The CDR3 region has the DNA TGTGCCAGTAGTATAGACAGCCCCAGGCAGCCCCAGCATTTT. Translating gives CASSIDSPRQPQHF.

V gene TRBV20-1 combines with J gene TRBJ1-5; D call uncertain. Germline V gene data show CDR1 as DFQATT and CDR2 as SNEGSKA (reference sequence). Trimming removed 1 base at V and 7 bases at J, with 14 bases between. CDR3 length: 14 residues. This CDR3 reads CSARVGGSRQPQHF. In DNA, the CDR3 is TGCAGTGCTAGAGTTGGAGGGTCTCGGCAGCCCCAGCATTTT.

The chain couples TRBV5-1 to TRBJ2-7; 9 bases line up with TRBD1. V shed 4 bases, J shed 4 bases, and the junction held 9 bases outside the gene matches. This CDR3 comprises 15 residues. Germline CDR1 and CDR2: SGHRS and YFSETQ. CDR3 DNA: TGCGCCAGCAGCAGGGAAACAGGGGGCGTTTACGAGCAGTACTTC. This sequence encodes CASSRETGGVYEQYF.

This clonotype was detected a few times. The chain combines TRBV12-3 or TRBV12-4 with TRBJ1-2; D is unresolved. Trimming cost V 6 bases and J 2 bases, with 13 bases left between them. The CDR3 loop spans 14 amino acids. The chain's CDR3 is CASSVGSLNYGYTF. The DNA for the CDR3 is TGTGCCAGCAGCGTCGGAAGCCTCAACTATGGCTACACCTTC.

The chain couples TRBV20-1 to TRBJ2-1, with 7 bases fitting TRBD1. With V trimmed by 6 bases and J by 9 bases, 14 bases remained unmatched. The CDR3 is 14 residues long. Per the germline V gene, CDR1 is DFQATT and CDR2 is SNEGSKA (reference sequence). This CDR3 reads CSAPPETGPIEQFF. The CDR3 DNA sequence: TGCAGTGCACCGCCGGAGACAGGGCCCATTGAGCAGTTCTTC.

This chain links TRBV19 with TRBJ1-1, with TRBD1 matching 10 bases. The junction had 6 bases not matched to a gene; V was cut back by 0 bases and J by 5 bases. This CDR3 has 16 amino acids. CDR1 LNHDA and CDR2 SQIVND come from the germline V gene (reference sequence). CDR3 nucleotide sequence: TGTGCCAGTAGTATAGACCCGACAGGGGGCAAGACTGAAGCTTTCTTT. Translation gives CASSIDPTGGKTEAFF.

The V gene is TRBV7-2, the J gene TRBJ1-1; the D is unclear. The V gene lost 7 bases and the J gene lost 0 bases, with 9 bases spanning the gap. The CDR3 loop spans 13 amino acids. Germline V gene sequence: CDR1 SGHTA, CDR2 FQGNSA. The CDR3 bases are TGTGCCAGCACCCTGACAATGAACACTGAAGCTTTCTTT. Translated: CASTLTMNTEAFF.

This clonotype occurred a few times. This chain uses TRBV28 with TRBJ1-1, with D perhaps matching TRBD1 (5 bases). Germline V gives CDR1 MDHEN, CDR2 SYDVKM. V gave up 5 bases and J gave up 10 bases, with 14 bases separating them. The CDR3 is 12 amino acids. CDR3 nucleotides: TGTGCCAGCAGTAGGACAAACTTTCGAGCTTTCTTT. Amino acids: CASSRTNFRAFF.

The rearrangement links TRBV11-1 to TRBJ2-5; 13 bases fit TRBD2. CDR3 size: 19 residues. Trimming took 2 bases from V and 2 from J; bases not matched to a gene: 11. Germline lookup yields CDR1 SGHAT and CDR2 FQDESV (reference sequence). Here the CDR3 DNA reads TGTGCCAGCAGCTTATTCCCCAGGACTAGCGGGAGTTCTCAAGAGACCCAGTACTTC. This translates into CASSLFPRTSGSSQETQYF.

V usage is TRBV12-3 or TRBV12-4 and J usage is TRBJ2-7; D ambiguous. V lost 3 bases and J lost 4, with 7 bases in between. The CDR3 runs 12 residues. CDR3 region: CASSFRVYEQYF. The CDR3 coding sequence is TGTGCCAGCAGTTTTCGAGTGTACGAGCAGTACTTC.

The V and J genes are TRBV7-2 and TRBJ1-2; 8 nucleotides agree with TRBD1. The CDR3 totals 15 residues. V trimming: 6 bases; J trimming: 3 bases; junction bases outside the gene matches: 9. The V gene's germline CDR1 is SGHTA and CDR2 FQGNSA. The CDR3 sequence: CASSKTGGSDYGYTF. In nucleotides, the CDR3 is TGTGCCAGCAGTAAAACAGGGGGAAGCGACTATGGCTACACCTTC.

The DNA of the CDR3 is TGTGCCAGCAGCTTGAATAGCGGGAGGGTCCAAGAGACCCAGTACTTC. Protein product: CASSLNSGRVQETQYF. The chain joins TRBV5-4 to TRBJ2-5, with 11 bases matching TRBD2. The length of the CDR3 is 16 residues. V shed 1 base, J shed 1 base, and the junction held 3 bases outside the gene matches. From germline, CDR1 is SGHNT and CDR2 YYREEE (reference sequence).

This clonotype has only a few counts. V is TRBV4-3 and J is TRBJ1-2, with 10 positions matching TRBD1. From germline, CDR1 is LGHNA and CDR2 YSLEER. CDR3 length equals 14 residues. With 4 bases clipped from V and 7 bases from J, the junction kept 6 bases outside the gene matches. CDR3 coding DNA: TGCGCCAGCAGCCTCACCGGGACAGGGGTTGGCTACACCTTC. Residues: CASSLTGTGVGYTF.

J is TRBJ2-5 and V is TRBV10-3, with 7 bases aligning to TRBD2. The CDR3 length is 14 residues. After removal of 10 bases from V and 0 bases from J, the junction contained 8 bases not matched to a gene. Germline CDR1 reads ENHRY; CDR2 reads SYGVKD. The CDR3 loop is CATGRNRDQETQYF. Here the CDR3 DNA reads TGTGCCACCGGGAGGAACCGTGACCAAGAGACCCAGTACTTC.

The V call is TRBV12-3 or TRBV12-4, the J call TRBJ2-3; D might be TRBD2 (5 bases). V was shortened by 5 bases and J by 8 bases, with 17 bases between the two germline ends. The CDR3 loop spans 14 amino acids. CDR3 amino acids: CASSTRDRVITQYF. In DNA form, the CDR3 reads TGTGCCAGCAGTACCCGGGATAGGGTTATTACGCAGTATTTT.

This clonotype has only a few counts. The rearrangement links TRBV5-1 to TRBJ2-7; D ambiguous. The CDR3 is 18 amino acids. Between the trimmed V and J ends, which lost 0 bases and 6 bases, there was a span of 25 bases. The germline V gene encodes CDR1 SGHRS and CDR2 YFSETQ. CDR3 sequence: CASSLAPGVAGDLAEQYF. For the CDR3, the DNA is TGCGCCAGCAGCTTGGCCCCCGGAGTGGCTGGGGATCTCGCCGAGCAGTACTTC.

The gene calls are TRBV20-1 and TRBJ2-1; the match to TRBD2 covers 10 bases. Germline V gene lookup returns CDR1 DFQATT and CDR2 SNEGSKA (reference sequence). The V segment lost 6 bases and the J segment 9 bases; nucleotides outside the gene matches: 14. CDR3 length equals 15 residues. The CDR3 DNA reads TGCAGTGCCCAGACTTCTAGCGGGAGATTGGGTGAGCAGTTCTTC. Translated, it gives CSAQTSSGRLGEQFF.

The rearrangement uses TRBV28 and TRBJ1-4; D gene uncertain. CDR3 length: 13 residues. Germline V gene lookup returns CDR1 MDHEN and CDR2 SYDVKM. V lost 6 bases, J lost 8 bases, and 13 bases lay in between. In nucleotides, the CDR3 is TGTGCCAGCAGGGGCGGGGTTCGGGAAAAACTGTTTTTT. This translates into CASRGGVREKLFF.

There are many counts of this clonotype. This sequence joins TRBV28 and TRBJ2-1, with 8 bases that match TRBD1. Germline-derived CDR1 and CDR2 are MDHEN and SYDVKM. The CDR3 extends over 17 amino acids. V shed 10 bases and J 5 bases; nucleotides not matched to a gene: 19. CDR3 bases: TGTGCCACGGAGACAGGGGCAAAACGTCACCGCCACAATGAGCAGTTCTTC. This translates into CATETGAKRHRHNEQFF.

This clonotype was observed once. This chain links TRBV11-2 with TRBJ2-3, with 11 nucleotides matching TRBD2. The length of the CDR3 is 19 residues. The V gene end was trimmed by 1 base and the J gene end by 0 bases; junction bases not matched to a gene: 9. Germline V gives CDR1 SGHAT, CDR2 FQNNGV. CDR3 sequence (DNA): TGTGCCAGCAGCTTAGTCCGATTGACTAGCGGGGTTAGCACAGATACGCAGTATTTT. Translated: CASSLVRLTSGVSTDTQYF.

This clonotype was seen repeatedly, ten times or more. The chain links TRBV6-2 or TRBV6-3 to TRBJ2-1, with D possibly called TRBD1 or TRBD2 (6 bases each). Looked up from germline, CDR1 is MNHEY and CDR2 is SVGEGT. V was clipped by 7 bases and J by 1 base, with 17 bases between them. This CDR3 contains 16 residues. The CDR3 is CASMGTGAASYNEQFF. In DNA form, the CDR3 reads TGTGCCAGCATGGGGACGGGGGCGGCATCCTACAATGAGCAGTTCTTC.

This clonotype came up a few times. The rearrangement links TRBV20-1 to TRBJ2-3, with 7 bases that match TRBD2. Losses at the gene ends were 5 bases for V and 0 bases for J; bases not matched to a gene: 8. The CDR3 is made up of 15 amino acids. Germline V lookup: CDR1 DFQATT, CDR2 SNEGSKA (reference sequence). CDR3 region: CSAPPAGASTDTQYF. CDR3 DNA: TGCAGTGCTCCACCGGCGGGAGCAAGCACAGATACGCAGTATTTT.

V is TRBV20-1 and J is TRBJ2-7, with 7 nucleotides matching TRBD2. J gave up 2 bases and V 4 bases, and 2 bases lay outside the gene matches. Looked up from germline, CDR1 is DFQATT and CDR2 is SNEGSKA (reference sequence). The CDR3 sequence is 12 residues long. The CDR3 nucleotides read TGCAGTGCTATACGGGGGGCCTACGAGCAGTACTTC. This translates into CSAIRGAYEQYF.